This TCR beta chain was identified in a study of monozygotic twins with inflammatory bowel disease. The CDR3 spans 16 residues. Germline V lookup: CDR1 MNHEY, CDR2 SVGAGI. TCRdb re-called the 5' RACE reads and catalogs CDR3 proteins one per entry, DNA excluded. The sample totals under 150,000 distinct CDR3 sequences. This clonotype originated in a human donor with ulcerative colitis or Crohn's disease, or a healthy co-twin of an affected twin (not recorded which). The chain has TRBV6-5 and TRBJ2-7; TCRdb selects TRBD1, and the lack of DNA leaves this call unchecked. Sequencing input: blood. The CDR3 loop reads CASSYPQGRYFYEQYF.